Listed below are T cell receptor beta chains from one sample, sequenced in a study of tumor-infiltrating lymphocytes in primary liver carcinoma. TCRdb fed the multiplex PCR reads into MiXCR, producing one record per CDR3 protein. Here the sample spans 95,000 to 150,000 distinct CDR3 sequences, 64% being singletons. Material for sequencing was liver tumor tissue from sampling region 3. These receptors were obtained from a woman in her sixties or seventies with primary liver carcinoma and hepatitis B virus infection. Both conserved end residues are part of each CDR3. D genes are given only for firm matches. The listing skips clone size in some rows; elsewhere it reads once, few, many or a size class.

V gene	clone size	J gene	D gene	CDR3 protein	CDR3 DNA
TRBV10-2	.	TRBJ1-2	.	CASRTARVTTF	TGCGCCAGCAGGACCGCGAGGGTAACCACCTTC
TRBV28	.	TRBJ1-2	TRBD1	CASSAPGTGEYGYTF	TGTGCCAGCAGCGCCCCCGGGACAGGGGAATATGGCTACACCTTC
TRBV11-2	.	TRBJ1-6	.	CASSLGTGGNSPLHF	TGTGCTAGTAGCTTAGGAACAGGAGGCAATTCACCCCTCCACTTT
TRBV11-2	.	TRBJ2-7	.	CASSSRTDPYEQYF	TGTGCGAGCAGCTCGCGGACGGATCCCTACGAGCAGTACTTC
TRBV5-4	many	TRBJ2-1	TRBD1	CASSSDRVFPNEQFF	TGTGCCAGCAGCTCGGACAGGGTATTCCCCAATGAGCAGTTCTTC
TRBV29-1	.	TRBJ2-1	TRBD2	CSVGTGTSGSLHEQFF	TGCAGCGTTGGTACTGGGACTAGCGGGAGTCTCCACGAACAGTTCTTC
TRBV5-5	.	TRBJ2-7	.	CASSLRAGTIYQQYF	TGTGCCAGCAGCTTGCGGGCGGGAACTATCTATCAGCAGTACTTC
TRBV5-1	.	TRBJ1-2	.	CASSHSGVYGYTF	TGCGCCAGCAGTCACTCAGGGGTCTATGGCTACACCTTC
TRBV20-1	.	TRBJ2-4	.	CSATWQGKNIQYF	TGCAGTGCCACCTGGCAGGGCAAAAACATTCAGTACTTC
TRBV5-4	.	TRBJ1-4	.	CASSFPVGTLFF	TGTGCCAGCAGCTTCCCCGTAGGCACTCTGTTCTTT
TRBV29-1	.	TRBJ1-1	.	CSARGAREAFF	TGCAGCGCCCGGGGCGCAAGAGAAGCTTTCTTC
TRBV29-1	many	TRBJ2-1	.	CSVEEVWGAHSEQFF	TGCAGCGTTGAAGAGGTGTGGGGGGCTCATAGTGAGCAGTTCTTC
TRBV28	.	TRBJ2-7	.	CASRLFGAGINEQYF	TGTGCCAGCAGGTTGTTCGGAGCAGGGATAAATGAGCAGTACTTC
TRBV11-3	.	TRBJ2-7	.	CVSSSRDGTYEQHF	TGTGTCAGCAGCTCCCGGGACGGGACCTATGAGCAGCACTTC
TRBV29-1	medium-sized	TRBJ2-7	TRBD2	CSVTGTSGSTRYEQYF	TGCAGCGTAACCGGGACTAGCGGTTCTACTAGGTACGAGCAGTACTTC
TRBV11-2	.	TRBJ2-5	.	CASSLRAGWYQETQYF	TGTGCCAGCAGCTTACGGGCAGGGTGGTACCAAGAGACCCAGTACTTT
TRBV11-2	medium-sized	TRBJ2-3	TRBD2	CASSLHTSGTGDTQYF	TGTGCCAGCAGCCTACACACTAGCGGCACCGGAGATACGCAGTATTTT
TRBV11-2	.	TRBJ2-1	.	CASSLVGGTSFGLFF	TGTGCCAGTAGCTTAGTAGGCGGCACTTCCTTTGGGCTGTTCTTC
TRBV28	.	TRBJ2-7	.	CTSSRQVPTYEQYF	TGTACCAGCAGTCGACAGGTTCCTACCTACGAGCAGTACTTC
TRBV11-2	.	TRBJ2-7	.	CHSSSHLRQIYEQYF	TGTCACAGCAGCTCTCACCTGAGACAGATTTACGAGCAGTACTTC
TRBV30	many	TRBJ2-7	.	CAWSDRAYEQYF	TGTGCCTGGAGTGACAGAGCCTACGAGCAGTACTTC
TRBV6-2/TRBV6-3	.	TRBJ2-2	.	CAGGGVLNTGEMFF	TGTGCCGGTGGCGGGGTACTGAACACTGGGGAGATGTTTTTT
TRBV11-3	many	TRBJ1-1	.	CASSLAVNTEAFF	TGTGCCAGCAGCTTAGCAGTTAACACTGAAGCTTTCTTT
TRBV4-2	many	TRBJ1-2	TRBD1	CASSQEILRTGVWYGYTF	TGTGCCAGCAGCCAAGAGATCCTCAGGACAGGGGTTTGGTATGGCTACACCTTC
TRBV6-1	many	TRBJ1-6	.	CASSEYFSLHF	TGTGCCAGCAGTGAATACTTCTCCCTCCACTTT
TRBV11-2	.	TRBJ1-1	.	CASCRTGAEAFF	TGTGCCAGCTGCCGAACAGGTGCTGAAGCTTTCTTT
TRBV12-3/TRBV12-4	many	TRBJ1-1	.	CASGIRDWEITEAFF	TGTGCCAGCGGGATCCGGGACTGGGAAATCACTGAAGCTTTCTTT
TRBV5-8	.	TRBJ2-3	.	CACSPGTTGTQYF	TGTGCCTGCAGCCCGGGCACCACAGGTACGCAGTATTTT
TRBV28	.	TRBJ2-5	.	CASSSSGSQETQYF	TGTGCCAGCAGTTCGTCTGGCAGTCAAGAGACCCAGTACTTC
TRBV5-5	.	TRBJ2-5	.	CAISFRLMNQETQYF	TGTGCTATCAGCTTTAGACTCATGAACCAAGAGACCCAGTACTTC
TRBV6-5	.	TRBJ1-6	.	CASSYSKKFTPPF	TGTGCCAGCAGTTACTCAAAAAAATTCACCCCTCCATTT
TRBV4-1	.	TRBJ2-7	TRBD2	CVGSQDGGGPDEQYF	TGCGTCGGCAGCCAAGATGGCGGGGGGCCCGACGAGCAGTACTTC
TRBV5-4	many	TRBJ2-6	TRBD2	CASSLGLAGGAGANVLTF	TGTGCCAGCAGCTTGGGCCTAGCGGGAGGAGCTGGGGCCAACGTCCTGACTTTC
TRBV11-2	.	TRBJ1-1	.	CASSLEAGMNTEAFF	TGTGCCAGCAGCTTAGAGGCGGGGATGAACACTGAAGCTTTCTTT
TRBV12-3/TRBV12-4	many	TRBJ2-1	TRBD2	CASSKTSGRGNEQFF	TGTGCCAGCAGCAAGACTAGCGGGAGGGGCAATGAGCAGTTCTTC
TRBV28	many	TRBJ2-1	TRBD2	CASSGAGANSYNEQFF	TGTGCCAGCAGTGGGGCGGGAGCCAACTCCTACAATGAGCAGTTCTTC
TRBV6-5	.	TRBJ2-7	.	CASSSGQPPYKQYF	TGTGCCAGCAGTTCAGGACAGCCCCCCTACAAGCAGTACTTC
TRBV11-2	.	TRBJ1-1	TRBD1	CSSSPLGQGGEAFF	TGTTCCAGTAGCCCGCTTGGACAGGGGGGAGAAGCTTTCTTT
TRBV7-3	few	TRBJ2-1	TRBD2	CASSLLGTSGHNEQFF	TGTGCCAGCAGTCTACTGGGGACTAGCGGACACAATGAGCAGTTCTTC
TRBV6-1	.	TRBJ2-6	.	CVSKYDHSGADVPTF	TGTGTCAGCAAGTACGACCACTCTGGGGCCGACGTCCCGACTTTC
TRBV6-5	.	TRBJ1-1	.	CASSTGAGLTEAFF	TGCGCCAGCAGTACCGGGGCAGGGTTGACTGAAGCTTTCTTT
TRBV20-1	.	TRBJ2-7	.	CSAPNPRGRREQYF	TGCAGTGCTCCAAACCCTAGAGGGAGGCGTGAGCAGTACTTC
TRBV11-2	many	TRBJ2-3	TRBD2	CASRSTSPEREYTDTQYF	TGTGCCAGCAGAAGCACGAGTCCGGAGCGGGAGTATACAGATACGCAGTATTTT
TRBV11-2	once	TRBJ2-1	TRBD2	CVSSLVLAGGSDPLEQFF	TGTGTCAGCAGCTTAGTATTGGCGGGAGGGTCCGACCCACTTGAGCAGTTCTTC
TRBV12-3/TRBV12-4	.	TRBJ2-5	TRBD2	CASTEGLAGGRETQYF	TGTGCCAGCACTGAGGGGCTAGCGGGAGGGCGAGAGACCCAGTACTTC
TRBV29-1	.	TRBJ2-7	.	CSVEDVSMQYF	TGCAGCGTTGAAGACGTTAGCATGCAGTACTTC
TRBV29-1	.	TRBJ2-2	.	CSVPQGDTGELFF	TGCAGCGTTCCGCAGGGAGACACCGGGGAGCTGTTTTTT
TRBV28	.	TRBJ2-2	.	CASSFSKWDANTNTGELFF	TGTGCCAGCAGTTTCTCGAAATGGGACGCAAACACGAACACCGGGGAGCTGTTTTTT
TRBV11-2	.	TRBJ1-1	TRBD1	CVSSMGQGPTEASF	TGTGTCAGCAGCATGGGACAGGGTCCCACTGAAGCTTCCTTT
TRBV11-2	.	TRBJ2-7	.	CVSSLDPGHTSKQYF	TGTGTCAGTAGCTTAGACCCAGGCCATACGTCCAAGCAGTACTTC
TRBV4-1	.	TRBJ2-7	TRBD1	CASSHLRTGFYEQYF	TGCGCCAGCAGCCACCTCAGGACAGGGTTCTACGAGCAGTACTTC
TRBV4-1	many	TRBJ2-1	.	CASKGGGGRYNEQFF	TGCGCCAGCAAAGGGGGTGGGGGACGGTACAATGAGCAGTTCTTC
TRBV11-2	.	TRBJ1-2	TRBD1	CACSLAGQDYDYSF	TGTGCCTGCAGCTTAGCGGGACAGGACTATGACTACAGCTTC
TRBV12-3/TRBV12-4	many	TRBJ2-4	.	CASSRRQNQRNIQYF	TGTGCCAGCAGCCGCCGACAGAATCAAAGAAACATTCAGTACTTC
TRBV7-9	.	TRBJ2-7	.	CASSRSMDSQAAYEQYF	TGTGCCAGCAGTCGAAGTATGGACTCCCAGGCTGCTTACGAGCAGTACTTC
TRBV10-3	.	TRBJ2-2	TRBD2	CAISELGLPTGELFF	TGTGCCATCAGTGAGTTGGGACTACCTACCGGGGAGCTGTTTTTT
TRBV28	.	TRBJ1-1	.	CTSSLSVGETEAFF	TGTACCAGCAGTTTGTCGGTGGGGGAAACTGAAGCTTTCTTT
TRBV6-1	.	TRBJ2-1	TRBD1	CVSNEQQGVSEQSF	TGTGTCAGCAATGAGCAACAGGGGGTTTCTGAGCAGTCCTTC
TRBV12-3/TRBV12-4	.	TRBJ1-6	.	CTSGFSGVVESPLHF	TGTACCAGCGGTTTTTCCGGCGTAGTTGAGTCACCCCTCCACTTT